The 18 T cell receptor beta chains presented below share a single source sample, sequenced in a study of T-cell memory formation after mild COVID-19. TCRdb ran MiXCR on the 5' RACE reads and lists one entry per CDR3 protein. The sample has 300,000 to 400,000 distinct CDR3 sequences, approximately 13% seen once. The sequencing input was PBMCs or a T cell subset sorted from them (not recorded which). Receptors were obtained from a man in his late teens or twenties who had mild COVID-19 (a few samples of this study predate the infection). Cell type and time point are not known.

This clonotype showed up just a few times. CDR3 region: CASSYSSTSGGTDTQYF. The CDR3 nucleotides read TGTGCCAGCAGTTACTCGAGTACTAGCGGGGGGACGGATACGCAGTATTTT. The rearrangement links TRBV6-6 to TRBJ2-3; 12 bases fit TRBD2. The germline V gene encodes CDR1 MNHNY and CDR2 SVGAGI (reference sequence). The junction had 7 bases not matched to a gene; V was cut back by 0 bases and J by 6 bases. The CDR3 is made up of 17 amino acids.

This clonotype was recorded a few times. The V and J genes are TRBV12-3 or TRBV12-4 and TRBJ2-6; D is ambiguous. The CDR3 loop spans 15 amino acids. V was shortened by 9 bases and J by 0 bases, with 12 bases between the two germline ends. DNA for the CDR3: TGTGCCAGTTCTAGACGCCGCTCTGGGGCCAACGTCCTGACTTTC. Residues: CASSRRRSGANVLTF.

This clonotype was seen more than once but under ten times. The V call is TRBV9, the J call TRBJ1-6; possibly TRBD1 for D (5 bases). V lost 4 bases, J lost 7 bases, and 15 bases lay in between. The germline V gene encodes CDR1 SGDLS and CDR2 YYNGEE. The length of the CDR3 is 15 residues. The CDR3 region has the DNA TGTGCCAGCAGCTCACGGGGCACGATCAATTCACCCCTCCACTTT. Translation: CASSSRGTINSPLHF.

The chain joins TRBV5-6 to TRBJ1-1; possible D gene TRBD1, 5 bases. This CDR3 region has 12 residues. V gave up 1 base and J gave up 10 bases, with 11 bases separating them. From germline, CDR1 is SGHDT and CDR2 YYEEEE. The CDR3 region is CASSLRDQPAFF. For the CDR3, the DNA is TGTGCCAGCAGCTTGCGGGACCAACCAGCTTTCTTT.

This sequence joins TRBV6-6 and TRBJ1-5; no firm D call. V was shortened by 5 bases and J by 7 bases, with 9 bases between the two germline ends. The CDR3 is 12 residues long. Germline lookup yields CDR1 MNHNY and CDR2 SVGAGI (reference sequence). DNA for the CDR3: TGTGCCAGCAGTAAGCCCGGACAGCCCCAGCATTTT. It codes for CASSKPGQPQHF.

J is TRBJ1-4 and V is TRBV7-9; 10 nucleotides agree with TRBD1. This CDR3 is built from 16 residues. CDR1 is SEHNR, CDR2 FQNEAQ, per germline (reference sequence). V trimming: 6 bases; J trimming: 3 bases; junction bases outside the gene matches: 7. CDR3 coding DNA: TGTGCCAGCAGGGGGACAGGGGTTCGGTCTAATGAAAAACTGTTTTTT. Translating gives CASRGTGVRSNEKLFF. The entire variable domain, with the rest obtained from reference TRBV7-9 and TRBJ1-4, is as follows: DTGVSQNPRHKITKRGQNVTFRCDPISEHNRLYWYRQTLGQGPEFLTYFQNEAQLEKSRLLSDRFSAERPKGSFSTLEIQRTEQGDSAMYLCASRGTGVRSNEKLFFGSGTQLSVL.

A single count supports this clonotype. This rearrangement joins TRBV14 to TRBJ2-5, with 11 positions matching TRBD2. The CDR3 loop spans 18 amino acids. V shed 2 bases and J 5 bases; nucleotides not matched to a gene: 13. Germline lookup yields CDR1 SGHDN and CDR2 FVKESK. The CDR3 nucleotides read TGTGCCAGCAGCCAATTCGCCTCTAGCGGGGGGTCGGGTGAGACCCAGTACTTC. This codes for CASSQFASSGGSGETQYF. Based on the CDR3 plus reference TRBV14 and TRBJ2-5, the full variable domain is EAGVTQFPSHSVIEKGQTVTLRCDPISGHDNLYWYRRVMGKEIKFLLHFVKESKQDESGMPNNRFLAERTGGTYSTLKVQPAELEDSGVYFCASSQFASSGGSGETQYFGPGTRLLVL.

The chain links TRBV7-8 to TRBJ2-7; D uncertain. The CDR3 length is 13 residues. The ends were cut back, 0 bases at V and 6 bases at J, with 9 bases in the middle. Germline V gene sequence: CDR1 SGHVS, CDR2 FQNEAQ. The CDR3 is CASSLAPSGEQYF. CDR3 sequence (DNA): TGTGCCAGCAGCTTAGCCCCCTCGGGCGAGCAGTACTTC.

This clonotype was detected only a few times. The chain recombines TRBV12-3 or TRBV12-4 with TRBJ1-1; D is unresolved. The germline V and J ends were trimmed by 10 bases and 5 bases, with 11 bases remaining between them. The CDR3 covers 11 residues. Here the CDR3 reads CAIAGFTEAFF. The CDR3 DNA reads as TGTGCCATAGCGGGGTTTACTGAAGCTTTCTTT.

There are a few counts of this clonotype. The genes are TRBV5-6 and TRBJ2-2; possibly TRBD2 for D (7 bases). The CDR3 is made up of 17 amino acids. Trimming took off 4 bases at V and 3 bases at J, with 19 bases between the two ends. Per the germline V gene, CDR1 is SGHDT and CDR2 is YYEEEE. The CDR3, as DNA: TGTGCCAGCAGCCGGGGGGCCCGGCAGAGCTACACCGGGGAGCTGTTTTTT. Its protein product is CASSRGARQSYTGELFF.

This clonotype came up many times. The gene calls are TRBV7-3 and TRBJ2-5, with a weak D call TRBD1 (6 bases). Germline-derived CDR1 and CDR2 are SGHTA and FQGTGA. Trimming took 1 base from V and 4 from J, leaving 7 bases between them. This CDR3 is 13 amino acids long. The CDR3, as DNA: TGTGCCAGCAGCTTAAGCAGGGGAGAGACCCAGTACTTC. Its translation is CASSLSRGETQYF.

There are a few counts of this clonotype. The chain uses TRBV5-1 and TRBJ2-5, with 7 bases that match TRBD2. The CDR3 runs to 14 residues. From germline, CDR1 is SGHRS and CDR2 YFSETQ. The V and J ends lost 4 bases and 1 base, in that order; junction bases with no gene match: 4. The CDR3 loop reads CASSRGGVQETQYF. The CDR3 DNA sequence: TGCGCCAGCAGCCGTGGGGGGGTCCAAGAGACCCAGTACTTC.

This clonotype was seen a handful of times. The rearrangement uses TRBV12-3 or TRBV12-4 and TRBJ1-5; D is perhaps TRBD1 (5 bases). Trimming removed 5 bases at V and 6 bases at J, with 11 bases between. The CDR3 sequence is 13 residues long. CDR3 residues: CASSGSGSQPQHF. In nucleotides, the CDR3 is TGTGCCAGCAGTGGATCAGGGAGTCAGCCCCAGCATTTT.

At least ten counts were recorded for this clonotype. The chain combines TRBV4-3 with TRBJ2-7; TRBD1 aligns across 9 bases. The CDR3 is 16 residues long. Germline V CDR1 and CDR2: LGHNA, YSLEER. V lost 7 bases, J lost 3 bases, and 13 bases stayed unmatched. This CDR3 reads CASKWDRDIYGYEQYV. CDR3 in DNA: TGCGCCAGCAAATGGGACAGGGACATTTACGGCTACGAGCAGTACGTC.

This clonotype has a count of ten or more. The CDR3: CASSLRLTGELFF. CDR3 DNA: TGTGCCAGCAGCTTAAGACTCACCGGGGAGCTGTTTTTT. The chain has TRBV7-6 and TRBJ2-2; D is ambiguous. The CDR3 has 13 amino acids. V was shortened by 2 bases and J by 4 bases, with 5 bases between the two germline ends. In germline, CDR1 is SGHVS, CDR2 FNYEAQ.

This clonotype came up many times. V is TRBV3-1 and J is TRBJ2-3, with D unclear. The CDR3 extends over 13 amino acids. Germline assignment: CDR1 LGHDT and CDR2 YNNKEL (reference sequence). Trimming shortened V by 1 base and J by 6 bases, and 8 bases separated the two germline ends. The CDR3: CASSQGPGDTQYF. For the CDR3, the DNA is TGTGCCAGCAGCCAAGGGCCTGGGGATACGCAGTATTTT.

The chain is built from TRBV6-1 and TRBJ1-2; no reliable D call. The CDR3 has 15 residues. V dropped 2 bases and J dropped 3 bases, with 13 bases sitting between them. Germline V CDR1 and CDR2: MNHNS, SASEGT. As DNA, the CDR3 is TGTGCCAGCAGTGAATCGCCCGGAAACTACTATGGCTACACCTTC. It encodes CASSESPGNYYGYTF.

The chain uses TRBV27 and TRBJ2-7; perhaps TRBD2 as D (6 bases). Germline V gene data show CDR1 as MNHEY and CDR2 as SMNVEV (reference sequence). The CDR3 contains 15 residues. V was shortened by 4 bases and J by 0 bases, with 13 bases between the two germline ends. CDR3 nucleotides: TGTGCCAGCAGTTCGGGACTCCGGATCTCCTACGAGCAGTACTTC. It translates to CASSSGLRISYEQYF.